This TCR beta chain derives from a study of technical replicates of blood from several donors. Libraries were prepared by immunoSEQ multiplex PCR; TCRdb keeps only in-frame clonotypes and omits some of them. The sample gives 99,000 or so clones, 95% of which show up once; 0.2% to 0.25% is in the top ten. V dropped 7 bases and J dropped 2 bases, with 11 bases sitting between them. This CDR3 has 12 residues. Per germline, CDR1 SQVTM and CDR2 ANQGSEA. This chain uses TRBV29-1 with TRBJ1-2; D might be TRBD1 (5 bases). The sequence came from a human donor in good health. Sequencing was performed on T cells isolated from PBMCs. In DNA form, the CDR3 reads TGCAGCGCAGCCCAGGGAAACTATGGCTACACCTTC. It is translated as CSAAQGNYGYTF.